One sample yielded the 32 T cell receptor beta chains listed below, sequenced in a study of T cells in Graves' hyperthyroidism and ophthalmopathy. Using RNA transcripts as the source, TCR beta CDR3 regions were amplified. The study used the HTBI primer set for a first-round RT-PCR of the TCR CDR3. TCRdb independently ran MiXCR on the multiplex PCR reads; one entry per CDR3 protein. The sample has roughly 570,000 distinct CDR3 sequences, 46% seen once. Sequences were obtained from peripheral blood or thyroid tissue (not recorded which). These receptors came from a woman under 30 with Graves' hyperthyroidism.

A note on this clonotype: Compared with germline, one end of the junction differs, possibly owing to a read error. The chain carries TRBV7-9 and TRBJ1-4; D perhaps matches TRBD1 (5 bases). The CDR3 length is 15 residues. Germline V gene sequence: CDR1 SEHNR, CDR2 FQNEAQ (reference sequence). The CDR3 region is CGSSQGDGTNEKLFF. Written as DNA, the CDR3 is TGTGGCAGCAGCCAAGGGGACGGAACTAATGAAAAACTGTTTTTT.

The chain links TRBV6-6 to TRBJ2-7, with 8 bases aligning to TRBD1. The CDR3 covers 13 residues. CDR1 is MNHNY and CDR2 is SVGAGI in the germline V gene (reference sequence). J was trimmed by 0 bases and V by 7 bases; bases with no gene match: 2. CDR3 loop: CASNTGGSYEQYF. The CDR3 DNA reads as TGTGCCAGCAATACAGGGGGCTCCTACGAGCAGTACTTC.

The chain has TRBV10-3 and TRBJ2-7; the match to TRBD2 covers 8 bases. The junction had 5 bases not matched to a gene; V was cut back by 10 bases and J by 12 bases. The CDR3 runs to 9 residues. Germline V gene sequence: CDR1 ENHRY, CDR2 SYGVKD. CDR3: CATGLDLYF. The CDR3, as DNA: TGTGCCACGGGACTAGATCTGTACTTC.

This clonotype was seen ten or more times. The gene calls are TRBV7-2 and TRBJ2-5, with D uncertain. Germline V gives CDR1 SGHTA, CDR2 FQGNSA. The CDR3 covers 13 residues. The ends were cut back, 5 bases at V and 5 bases at J, with 12 bases in the middle. CDR3 in amino acids: CASSVTVRETQYF. The CDR3 DNA sequence: TGTGCCAGCAGCGTCACGGTTCGGGAGACCCAGTACTTC.

This clonotype has more than one count but fewer than ten. The CDR3 does not end in the conserved phenylalanine or tryptophan, so this is likely a read error. The DNA is left out, because the CDR3 cannot be placed on it with certainty; the CDR3 is given as TCRdb lists it. The rearrangement uses TRBV7-3 and TRBJ2-7. The CDR3 is 8 residues long, counting both termini. Per the germline V gene, CDR1 is SGHTA and CDR2 is FQGTGA. CDR3: CASSLTTS.

This clonotype was detected only once. This chain links TRBV7-9 with TRBJ1-1; a weak D match, TRBD1 (5 bases). The length of the CDR3 is 15 residues. Germline V gene sequence: CDR1 SEHNR, CDR2 FQNEAQ (reference sequence). V shed 3 bases and J shed 5 bases, with 16 bases lying between them. CDR3: CASSLLRGWGTEAFF. The CDR3 nucleotides are TGTGCCAGCAGCTTGTTACGGGGCTGGGGAACTGAAGCTTTCTTT.

The chain is built from TRBV5-1 and TRBJ1-1, with D possibly TRBD1 on 5 matching bases. V lost 2 bases and J 0 bases, leaving 8 bases between the germline ends. Germline V gene sequence: CDR1 SGHRS, CDR2 YFSETQ. The CDR3 runs 14 residues. The CDR3 region has the DNA TGCGCCAGCAGCTTACGGGGGGTGAACACTGAAGCTTTCTTT. Translating it yields CASSLRGVNTEAFF.

The chain carries TRBV10-3 and TRBJ2-7; D gene uncertain. CDR1 and CDR2 from the germline V gene are ENHRY and SYGVKD. V was pared by 2 bases and J by 5 bases, with 7 bases between. CDR3 size: 12 residues. CDR3 sequence (DNA): TGTGCCATCAGTGAGGGTATCCACGAGCAGTACTTC. Translated: CAISEGIHEQYF.

In this sample, this clonotype turned up many times. This chain connects TRBV10-3 to TRBJ1-5; 7 bases agree with TRBD1. The J segment lost 3 bases and the V segment lost 2 bases, leaving 7 bases of the junction unmatched. The CDR3 spans 16 residues. CDR1 and CDR2 from the germline V gene are ENHRY and SYGVKD. CDR3 sequence: CAISEAPGQNNQPQHF. CDR3 coding DNA: TGTGCCATCAGTGAGGCTCCGGGACAGAACAATCAGCCCCAGCATTTT.

The CDR3 sequence: CASRTQGPFYEQYF. In nucleotides, the CDR3 is TGTGCCAGCAGAACCCAGGGACCGTTCTACGAGCAGTACTTC. The chain couples TRBV2 to TRBJ2-7; D tentatively fits TRBD1 or TRBD2 (5 bases each). CDR1 and CDR2 (germline): SNHLY, FYNNEI. The CDR3 totals 14 residues. V lost 6 bases, J lost 3 bases, and 15 bases lay in between.

The chain links TRBV29-1 to TRBJ1-1; TRBD1 agrees at 7 bases. Germline V CDR1 and CDR2: SQVTM, ANQGSEA. The CDR3 runs 17 residues. The V segment lost 5 bases and the J segment 5 bases; nucleotides outside the gene matches: 20. The CDR3 reads CSVRQGGNEQFGTEAFF. The CDR3 region has the DNA TGCAGCGTTAGACAGGGAGGCAATGAGCAGTTTGGGACTGAAGCTTTCTTT.

There are a few counts of this clonotype. The chain links TRBV10-3 to TRBJ2-2; D gene unclear. Germline loops: CDR1 ENHRY, CDR2 SYGVKD. The CDR3 length is 11 residues. Trimming took 4 bases from V and 6 from J, leaving 3 bases between them. CDR3 loop: CAISGAGELFF. The CDR3 DNA reads TGTGCCATCAGTGGGGCCGGGGAGCTGTTTTTT.

Worth noting for this clonotype: This may stem from a read error, because a much larger clone lies one nucleotide away. The CDR3 ends on some other residue instead of the conserved phenylalanine or tryptophan, so this is likely a read error. The chain joins TRBV3-1 to TRBJ1-5; possible D gene TRBD1, 6 bases. V lost 1 base to trimming and J lost 5 bases, with 12 bases between them. CDR3 length: 15 residues. The V gene's germline CDR1 is LGHDT and CDR2 YNNKEL (reference sequence). This CDR3 is CASSQAGPGDQPQHL. The CDR3 bases are TGTGCCAGCAGCCAAGCGGGTCCAGGGGATCAGCCCCAGCATCTT.

J is TRBJ2-7 and V is TRBV2; tentatively, D is TRBD2 (6 bases). Between the trimmed V and J ends, which lost 5 bases and 4 bases, there was a span of 24 bases. This CDR3 has 17 amino acids. CDR1 is SNHLY, CDR2 FYNNEI, per germline. CDR3 region: CASSLNRRGSLFYEQYF. The CDR3 region has the DNA TGTGCCAGCAGTTTAAATAGGCGGGGTTCGTTATTTTACGAGCAGTACTTC.

The chain couples TRBV5-1 to TRBJ2-5; 7 bases match TRBD1. This CDR3 spans 14 amino acids. J lost 9 bases, V lost 3 bases, and 11 bases had no gene match. Germline V gives CDR1 SGHRS, CDR2 YFSETQ. In DNA, the CDR3 is TGCGCCAGCAGCTCCGGGACAGAAGATCAGCCCCAGTACTTC. Amino acids: CASSSGTEDQPQYF.

This clonotype was counted ten times or more. The V call is TRBV15, the J call TRBJ1-4; the match to TRBD1 covers 9 bases. Germline CDR1 reads LNHNV; CDR2 reads YYDKDF (reference sequence). V gave up 3 bases and J gave up 5 bases; unmatched junction bases: 4. This CDR3 is 15 amino acids long. CDR3 residues: CATSSPGQGNEKLFF. DNA for the CDR3: TGTGCCACCAGCAGTCCGGGACAGGGAAATGAAAAACTGTTTTTT.

This clonotype was observed at least ten times. J is TRBJ1-5 and V is TRBV19, with D possibly matching TRBD1 (5 bases). V lost 1 base to trimming and J lost 8 bases, with 9 bases between them. CDR3 size: 13 residues. From germline, CDR1 is LNHDA and CDR2 SQIVND (reference sequence). CDR3 sequence reads: CASSIAGRKPQHF. CDR3 DNA: TGTGCCAGTAGTATAGCAGGGAGAAAGCCCCAGCATTTT.

Points on this clonotype: With a much larger clone just one base away, this may be a read error. This chain uses TRBV2 with TRBJ2-7; 10 nucleotides match TRBD2. The CDR3 has 15 amino acids. Per the germline V gene, CDR1 is SNHLY and CDR2 is FYNNEI. The V gene end was trimmed by 6 bases and the J gene end by 2 bases; junction bases not matched to a gene: 7. The CDR3 nucleotides are TGTGCCAGCAGCAGACTAGCGGGCAAACCCTACGAGCAGTACTTC. Its protein is CASSRLAGKPYEQYF.

This clonotype appeared many times. CDR3 residues: CATSRAGRPNEKLFF. The CDR3 DNA reads TGTGCCACCAGCAGAGCGGGACGGCCGAATGAAAAACTGTTTTTT. This chain uses TRBV15 with TRBJ1-4; D possibly corresponds to TRBD1 (5 bases). CDR1 is LNHNV, CDR2 YYDKDF, per germline (reference sequence). The CDR3 runs 15 residues. The V and J ends lost 1 base and 5 bases respectively, with 11 bases between them.

Only a few counts were recorded for this clonotype. The junction and the germline gene differ at one end; a read error may be behind it. V is TRBV6-1 and J is TRBJ1-4; TRBD1 matches at 9 bases. Germline-derived CDR1 and CDR2 are MNHNS and SASEGT. The CDR3 has 12 residues. The CDR3, as DNA: TGTGCCAGTTCGGACAGGGGCCGAATACCGATTTTT. Translated, it gives CASSDRGRIPIF.

A few counts support this clonotype. The chain has TRBV7-8 and TRBJ1-1; D gene uncertain. V lost 7 bases and J lost 2, with 11 bases in between. This CDR3 contains 13 residues. The germline V gene encodes CDR1 SGHVS and CDR2 FQNEAQ. The CDR3, as DNA: TGTGCCAGCATTGGGCCAGTCAACACTGAAGCTTTCTTT. The encoded protein is CASIGPVNTEAFF.

V usage is TRBV7-3 and J usage is TRBJ2-1; 10 bases line up with TRBD2. The CDR3 has 17 residues. Unmatched junction bases numbered 10, after V lost 4 bases and J lost 4 bases. Looked up from germline, CDR1 is SGHTA and CDR2 is FQGTGA. The CDR3 DNA follows: TGTGCCAGCAGCTCCGGGACTAGCGAGACCTCGTACAATGAGCAGTTCTTC. Translated, it gives CASSSGTSETSYNEQFF.

J is TRBJ2-7 and V is TRBV7-8; D tentatively reads TRBD1 or TRBD2 (5 bases each). The CDR3 extends over 15 amino acids. Germline lookup yields CDR1 SGHVS and CDR2 FQNEAQ. Deletions cut 6 bases from V and 4 bases from J, with 19 bases between. The CDR3: CASRYKGTTLYEQYF. The CDR3 DNA reads as TGTGCCAGCAGATACAAGGGGACCACTTTGTACGAGCAGTACTTC.

The rearrangement uses TRBV20-1 and TRBJ2-1; D is possibly TRBD1 (5 bases). The CDR3 totals 13 residues. Deletions cut 0 bases from V and 8 bases from J, with 11 bases between. The germline gives CDR1 DFQATT, CDR2 SNEGSKA (reference sequence). CDR3 bases: TGCAGTGCTAGAGATTTCAGGGTTGATGAGCAGTTCTTC. Amino acid sequence: CSARDFRVDEQFF.

Ten or more counts support this clonotype. The gene calls are TRBV29-1 and TRBJ1-4, with unresolved D. V lost 1 base to trimming and J lost 8 bases, with 8 bases between them. The CDR3 has 12 residues. Germline loops: CDR1 SQVTM, CDR2 ANQGSEA. DNA for the CDR3: TGCAGCGTTGAAGGGAAAGGCGAAAAACTGTTTTTT. It is translated as CSVEGKGEKLFF.

The count of this clonotype is one. CDR3 sequence: CASSSTLRGGADTQYF. As DNA, the CDR3 is TGTGCCAGCAGCTCAACCCTTCGGGGTGGCGCAGATACGCAGTATTTT. This sequence joins TRBV7-2 and TRBJ2-3; TRBD2 might be the D (5 bases). The germline gives CDR1 SGHTA, CDR2 FQGNSA. Trimming stripped 4 bases from V and 4 bases from J, with 18 bases between. CDR3 length: 16 amino acids.

J is TRBJ2-7 and V is TRBV7-9, with TRBD1 as a possible D gene (6 bases). Trimming shortened V by 1 base and J by 5 bases, and 12 bases separated the two germline ends. The CDR3 is made up of 14 amino acids. Germline V gene data show CDR1 as SEHNR and CDR2 as FQNEAQ (reference sequence). In nucleotides, the CDR3 is TGTGCCAGCAGCTTAGGGGGGCGAGGCCACGAGCAGTACTTC. This encodes CASSLGGRGHEQYF.

Many counts were recorded for this clonotype. The rearrangement joins TRBV20-1 to TRBJ1-2; tentatively, D is TRBD1 (5 bases). CDR1 is DFQATT, CDR2 SNEGSKA, per germline (reference sequence). The CDR3 contains 14 residues. V lost 3 bases and J 3 bases, leaving 14 bases between the germline ends. The CDR3 region has the DNA TGCAGTGCTAGTGAGGGGATGGGAGACTATGGCTACACCTTC. Translating it yields CSASEGMGDYGYTF.

The J gene is TRBJ2-7, the V gene TRBV27; 8 bases map to TRBD2. Germline V gene lookup returns CDR1 MNHEY and CDR2 SMNVEV (reference sequence). After removal of 6 bases from V and 2 bases from J, the junction contained 12 bases not matched to a gene. The CDR3 covers 16 residues. In DNA form, the CDR3 reads TGTGCCAGCAGCCCCAGCTTCGCGGGAGGTACCTACGAGCAGTACTTC. Residues: CASSPSFAGGTYEQYF.

This clonotype was counted ten times or more. The chain combines TRBV2 with TRBJ1-3, with a tentative D call TRBD1 (5 bases). The germline gives CDR1 SNHLY, CDR2 FYNNEI. This CDR3 contains 14 residues. Trimming cost V 6 bases and J 4 bases, with 13 bases left between them. CDR3 sequence reads: CASSKDISGNTIYF. Written as DNA, the CDR3 is TGTGCCAGCAGCAAGGACATCTCCGGAAACACCATATATTTT.

For this clonotype: One base away lies a much larger clone, so this may be a sequencing read error. This chain connects TRBV11-1 to TRBJ1-5; no clear D gene. This CDR3 has 12 residues. Germline CDR1 is SGHAT and CDR2 is FQDESV (reference sequence). CDR3 region: CVSSVTLGAQHF. DNA for the CDR3: TGTGTCAGCAGCGTCACCTTGGGAGCCCAGCATTTT. The whole variable domain, remainder taken from reference TRBV11-1 and TRBJ1-5, is EAEVAQSPRYKITEKSQAVAFWCDPISGHATLYWYRQILGQGPELLVQFQDESVVDDSQLPKDRFSAERLKGVDSTLKIQPAELGDSAMYLCVSSVTLGAQHFGDGTRLSIL.

The chain uses TRBV4-1 and TRBJ2-5; possibly TRBD2 for D (5 bases). CDR3 size: 12 residues. Germline V gene sequence: CDR1 MGHRA, CDR2 YSYEKL. Trimming cost V 11 bases and J 1 base, with 11 bases left between them. Written as DNA, the CDR3 is TGCGCCGGCGGGCAACGCCAAGAGACCCAGTACTTC. Residues: CAGGQRQETQYF.